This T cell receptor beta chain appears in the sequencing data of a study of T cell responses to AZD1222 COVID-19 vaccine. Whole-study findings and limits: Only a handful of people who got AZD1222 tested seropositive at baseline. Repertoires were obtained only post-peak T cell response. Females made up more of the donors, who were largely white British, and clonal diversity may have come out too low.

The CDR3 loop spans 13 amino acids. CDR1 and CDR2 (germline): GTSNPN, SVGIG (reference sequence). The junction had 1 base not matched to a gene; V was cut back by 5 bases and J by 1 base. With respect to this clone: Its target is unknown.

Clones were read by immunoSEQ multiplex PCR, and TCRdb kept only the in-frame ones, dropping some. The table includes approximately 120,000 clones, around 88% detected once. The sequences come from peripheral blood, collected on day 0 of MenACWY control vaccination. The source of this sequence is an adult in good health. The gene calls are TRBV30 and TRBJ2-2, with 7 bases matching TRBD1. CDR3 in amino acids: CAWGTVNTGELFF. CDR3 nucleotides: TGTGCCTGGGGGACAGTGAACACCGGGGAGCTGTTTTTT. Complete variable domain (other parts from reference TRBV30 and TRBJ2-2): SQTIHQWPATLVQPVGSPLSLECTVEGTSNPNLYWYRQAAGRGLQLLFYSVGIGQISSEVPQNLSASRPQDRQFILSSKKLLLSDSGFYLCAWGTVNTGELFFGEGSRLTVL.